A single sample gave rise to the 8 T cell receptor beta chains below, sequenced in a study of blood T cell repertoires in COVID-19. Generated by immunoSEQ multiplex PCR, the TCRdb table keeps only in-frame clones and is missing some. The sample contains fewer than 300,000 clones, 88% of which appear only once. The sequenced sample was peripheral blood. These receptors all come from a woman in her twenties or thirties with acute or convalescent COVID-19.

J is TRBJ2-5 and V is TRBV5-1; 10 bases are a match to TRBD2. Germline values: CDR1 SGHRS, CDR2 YFSETQ. The CDR3 length is 16 residues. The J segment lost 2 bases and the V segment lost 3 bases, leaving 7 bases of the junction unmatched. CDR3 in amino acids: CASSSTSGNVQETQYF. The CDR3 DNA reads TGCGCCAGCAGCTCCACTAGCGGGAATGTACAAGAGACCCAGTACTTC.

The rearrangement joins TRBV9 to TRBJ2-3; D possibly corresponds to TRBD2 (6 bases). Germline loops: CDR1 SGDLS, CDR2 YYNGEE. Between the trimmed V and J ends, which lost 0 bases and 2 bases, there was a span of 22 bases. The CDR3 loop spans 19 amino acids. CDR3 residues: CASSVVGSGSRGPTDTQYF. CDR3 sequence (DNA): TGTGCCAGCAGCGTAGTTGGCTCCGGGAGTCGAGGGCCCACAGATACGCAGTATTTT.

The CDR3 coding sequence is TGTGCCAGCAGCCAAGAAGACCTAGCGAGATTCGACGGGGAGCTGTTTTTT. Protein: CASSQEDLARFDGELFF. The chain employs TRBV3-1 (or the pseudogene TRBV3-2) and TRBJ2-2; D possibly corresponds to TRBD2 (6 bases). This CDR3 region has 17 residues. Trimming shortened V by 0 bases and J by 7 bases, and 18 bases separated the two germline ends. The germline V gene encodes CDR1 LGHDT and CDR2 YNNKEL (reference sequence).

V is TRBV5-1 and J is TRBJ2-7, with 10 bases identical to TRBD1. The ends lost 3 bases at V and 5 bases at J; junction bases unmatched: 5. Germline CDR1 and CDR2: SGHRS and YFSETQ. The CDR3 covers 14 residues. The CDR3 reads CASSSGQGSDEQYF. The CDR3, as DNA: TGCGCCAGCAGCTCGGGACAGGGGTCGGACGAGCAGTACTTC.

V is TRBV5-1 and J is TRBJ1-1, with D hard to call. The CDR3 consists of 15 residues. Germline V gives CDR1 SGHRS, CDR2 YFSETQ. Trimming took 0 bases from V and 1 from J, leaving 10 bases between them. The CDR3 reads CASSLVSGGNTEAFF. The CDR3, as DNA: TGCGCCAGCAGCTTGGTATCAGGAGGGAACACTGAAGCTTTCTTT.

This clone has a single count. This chain links TRBV4-3 with TRBJ2-1, with 8 bases matching TRBD1. V shed 6 bases and J 6 bases; nucleotides not matched to a gene: 4. The length of the CDR3 is 13 residues. Germline V gene data show CDR1 as LGHNA and CDR2 as YSLEER. The CDR3: CASSPTGVNEQFF. In DNA form, the CDR3 reads TGCGCCAGCAGTCCGACAGGGGTCAATGAGCAGTTCTTC.

The chain recombines TRBV29-1 with TRBJ2-5; 13 bases agree with TRBD2. The trim removed 4 bases at V and 5 bases at J, leaving 4 bases unmatched. The CDR3 sequence is 14 residues long. Germline V gene lookup returns CDR1 SQVTM and CDR2 ANQGSEA. The CDR3 protein is CSVALAGGWETQYF. The DNA for the CDR3 is TGCAGCGTTGCACTAGCGGGAGGGTGGGAGACCCAGTACTTC. The full variable domain, in which reference TRBV29-1 and TRBJ2-5 provide the parts outside the CDR3, is SAVISQKPSRDICQRGTSLTIQCQVDSQVTMMFWYRQQPGQSLTLIATANQGSEATYESGFVIDKFPISRPNLTFSTLTVSNMSPEDSSIYLCSVALAGGWETQYFGPGTRLLVL.

V gene TRBV10-2 combines with J gene TRBJ2-3; D might be TRBD1 (5 bases). The CDR3 contains 15 residues. Trimming stripped 0 bases from V and 3 bases from J, with 10 bases between. Germline V gives CDR1 WSHSY, CDR2 SAAADI. Here the CDR3 reads CASSESGRVTDTQYF. As DNA, the CDR3 is TGCGCCAGCAGTGAGTCGGGCAGGGTTACAGATACGCAGTATTTT.